The present entry profiles one T cell receptor beta chain with its context. Original processing methods: Using reference gene primer amplification, nucleated cell counts were estimated. The protocol was immunoSEQ multiplex PCR, while the TCRdb copy is restricted to in-frame clones and leaves out a portion. The D gene and trimming were derived from the DNA, and the V and J assignments and clone size from that table. In the table there are some 170,000 clones, about 81% of which are singletons. Germline assignment: CDR1 SGHDT and CDR2 YYEEEE. The CDR3 contains 15 residues. The V and J ends lost 2 bases and 4 bases, in that order; junction bases with no gene match: 6. The sample originates from a study of blood T cell repertoires in COVID-19. Study details: Researchers got acute and convalescent COVID-19 samples from the United States, Italy and Spain.

V and J are TRBV5-6 and TRBJ1-3, with 7 bases that match TRBD1. This sequence was found in a woman aged 65 to 85 with acute or convalescent COVID-19. The specimen sequenced was peripheral blood. CDR3 DNA sequence: TGTGCCAGCAGCTTCCTAGGGGGCGCGGGAAACACCATATATTTT. This sequence encodes CASSFLGGAGNTIYF.